Below are 19 T cell receptor beta chains sequenced from a single sample in a study of T cells after yellow fever vaccination. TCRdb reprocessed the 5' RACE reads with MiXCR, giving one entry per CDR3 protein. The sample holds 450,000 to 550,000 distinct CDR3 sequences; roughly 22% are singletons and the top ten take roughly 16%. Specimen: PBMCs, collected about 21 days after the first yellow fever vaccination. These receptor sequences come from a man in his late teens or twenties who received the YFV17D yellow fever vaccine.

The V call is TRBV10-3, the J call TRBJ1-2; D gene ambiguous. Trimming stripped 11 bases from V and 8 bases from J, with 21 bases between. This CDR3 comprises 13 residues. CDR1 ENHRY and CDR2 SYGVKD come from the germline V gene. As DNA, the CDR3 is TGTGCCCTGAATCGCATTGTCGGTGGAGGCTACACCTTC. The encoded protein is CALNRIVGGGYTF.

The chain employs TRBV5-1 and TRBJ2-1; D might be TRBD2 (7 bases). Germline CDR1 reads SGHRS; CDR2 reads YFSETQ. The CDR3 runs 12 residues. Between the trimmed V and J ends, which lost 2 bases and 12 bases, there was a span of 12 bases. This CDR3 is CASSLGGGRQFF. DNA for the CDR3: TGCGCCAGCAGCTTAGGGGGGGGACGGCAGTTCTTC.

The chain uses TRBV30 and TRBJ2-2; D gene ambiguous. V was clipped by 5 bases and J by 1 base, with 8 bases between them. CDR1 GTSNPN and CDR2 SVGIG come from the germline V gene (reference sequence). The CDR3 sequence is 13 residues long. The CDR3 DNA is TGTGCCTGGTCTGAAATGAACACCGGGGAGCTGTTTTTT. Translated, it gives CAWSEMNTGELFF.

The J gene is TRBJ2-7, the V gene TRBV5-6; TRBD1 is a possible D gene (6 bases). V lost 6 bases and J lost 0, with 10 bases in between. The CDR3 covers 13 residues. Germline CDR1 is SGHDT and CDR2 is YYEEEE. The CDR3 protein is CASNSDSSYEQYF. CDR3 bases: TGTGCCAGCAACTCGGACAGCTCCTACGAGCAGTACTTC.

The chain is built from TRBV5-1 and TRBJ2-3; TRBD1 matches 9 bases. V dropped 5 bases and J dropped 5; count of bases not matched to a gene: 12. The CDR3 loop spans 16 amino acids. CDR1 SGHRS and CDR2 YFSETQ come from the germline V gene. The CDR3 coding sequence is TGCGCCAGCAGTAACCTGCTGGGACAGGGTCAAGATACGCAGTATTTT. Encoded protein: CASSNLLGQGQDTQYF. Full variable domain (outside the CDR3, taken from reference TRBV5-1 and TRBJ2-3): KAGVTQTPRYLIKTRGQQVTLSCSPISGHRSVSWYQQTPGQGLQFLFEYFSETQRNKGNFPGRFSGRQFSNSRSEMNVSTLELGDSALYLCASSNLLGQGQDTQYFGPGTRLTVL.

The V and J genes are TRBV28 and TRBJ2-2; TRBD1 or TRBD2 may be the D gene (6 bases each). Germline V gene data show CDR1 as MDHEN and CDR2 as SYDVKM. With 5 bases removed from V and 1 base from J, the gap between germline ends came to 17 bases. The CDR3 runs to 17 residues. This CDR3 reads CASSPRGRGRNTGELFF. In DNA form, the CDR3 reads TGTGCCAGCAGTCCCCGGGGTCGGGGGCGGAACACCGGGGAGCTGTTTTTT. The full variable domain, in which reference TRBV28 and TRBJ2-2 provide the parts outside the CDR3, is DVKVTQSSRYLVKRTGEKVFLECVQDMDHENMFWYRQDPGLGLRLIYFSYDVKMKEKGDIPEGYSVSREKKERFSLILESASTNQTSMYLCASSPRGRGRNTGELFFGEGSRLTVL.

The rearrangement joins TRBV19 to TRBJ1-1; D call uncertain. Germline assignment: CDR1 LNHDA and CDR2 SQIVND (reference sequence). The CDR3 has 14 residues. Trimming stripped 3 bases from V and 8 bases from J, with 16 bases between. CDR3 DNA sequence: TGTGCCAGTAGTATCCCCTCGGGGTGGTCCGAAGCTTTCTTT. It is translated as CASSIPSGWSEAFF.

The chain employs TRBV12-3 or TRBV12-4 and TRBJ1-6; D unclear. The V gene lost 6 bases and the J gene lost 9 bases, with 12 bases spanning the gap. This CDR3 spans 13 amino acids. CDR3 in amino acids: CASRGSGVSPLHF. The CDR3 nucleotides read TGTGCCAGCAGAGGCTCCGGGGTTTCACCCCTCCACTTT.

The V and J genes are TRBV18 and TRBJ1-2; maybe TRBD1 (6 bases). The CDR3 is 15 residues long. V was trimmed by 3 bases and J by 4 bases, leaving 15 bases between them. Germline V gene lookup returns CDR1 KGHSH and CDR2 LQKENI. The CDR3 DNA reads TGTGCCAGCTCACCGCTCGACAGGCCGAGCTATGGCTACACCTTC. Protein product: CASSPLDRPSYGYTF. The full variable domain, rest sourced from reference TRBV18 and TRBJ1-2, is NAGVMQNPRHLVRRRGQEARLRCSPMKGHSHVYWYRQLPEEGLKFMVYLQKENIIDESGMPKERFSAEFPKEGPSILRIQQVVRGDSAAYFCASSPLDRPSYGYTFGSGTRLTVV.

This clonotype was detected a few times. The genes are TRBV3-1 and TRBJ2-1; unclear D gene. The CDR3 sequence is 15 residues long. The V end lost 4 bases, the J end lost 0 bases, and 10 bases lay between the germline ends. Germline V gene data show CDR1 as LGHDT and CDR2 as YNNKEL (reference sequence). Here the CDR3 reads CASSRSESSYNEQFF. The DNA for the CDR3 is TGTGCCAGCAGCCGGTCGGAAAGCTCCTACAATGAGCAGTTCTTC.

The chain couples TRBV10-3 to TRBJ2-3, with D uncertain. Germline-derived CDR1 and CDR2 are ENHRY and SYGVKD. Trimming stripped 4 bases from V and 0 bases from J, with 14 bases between. The CDR3 spans 16 residues. The CDR3 DNA follows: TGTGCCATCAGTGCAGCAAACCCTACTAGCACAGATACGCAGTATTTT. Translating it yields CAISAANPTSTDTQYF.

The rearrangement links TRBV6-2 or TRBV6-3 to TRBJ1-2; D is unresolved. The CDR3 sequence is 13 residues long. Germline lookup yields CDR1 MNHEY and CDR2 SVGEGT. The V and J ends lost 8 bases and 2 bases respectively, with 12 bases between them. In DNA, the CDR3 is TGTGCCAGCCTTTCCCGTGAAAACTATGGCTACACCTTC. Protein product: CASLSRENYGYTF.

The table lists this clonotype with a few counts. The V gene is TRBV6-5, the J gene TRBJ1-2; D gene ambiguous. CDR1 and CDR2 (germline): MNHEY, SVGAGI. With 2 bases removed from V and 6 bases from J, the gap between germline ends came to 19 bases. This CDR3 has 16 residues. The CDR3 region is CASSYTSGRPINGYTF. CDR3 nucleotides: TGTGCCAGCAGTTACACCTCGGGCCGGCCGATCAATGGCTACACCTTC.

The chain combines TRBV18 with TRBJ2-5; tentative D call: TRBD1 (5 bases). Germline CDR1 and CDR2: KGHSH and LQKENI. The CDR3 extends over 14 amino acids. Deletions cut 0 bases from V and 5 bases from J, with 10 bases between. CDR3 DNA sequence: TGTGCCAGCTCACCACCGCCCAGGGCTGAGACCCAGTACTTC. Amino acid sequence: CASSPPPRAETQYF. The entire variable domain, with the rest obtained from reference TRBV18 and TRBJ2-5, is as follows: NAGVMQNPRHLVRRRGQEARLRCSPMKGHSHVYWYRQLPEEGLKFMVYLQKENIIDESGMPKERFSAEFPKEGPSILRIQQVVRGDSAAYFCASSPPPRAETQYFGPGTRLLVL.

This chain connects TRBV10-2 to TRBJ1-2; D unclear. With 3 bases removed from V and 4 bases from J, the gap between germline ends came to 9 bases. CDR1 and CDR2 (germline): WSHSY, SAAADI. This CDR3 has 13 amino acids. CDR3 nucleotide sequence: TGCGCCAGCAGTGACTCGACTGTCTATGGCTACACCTTC. Protein sequence: CASSDSTVYGYTF.

The chain carries TRBV19 and TRBJ1-2; a possible D gene is TRBD1 (5 bases). V was pared by 5 bases and J by 8 bases, with 12 bases between. Germline assignment: CDR1 LNHDA and CDR2 SQIVND (reference sequence). The CDR3 is 12 amino acids. The CDR3 coding sequence is TGTGCCAGTAGTTCCCGGGACCTGGGCTACACCTTC. This sequence encodes CASSSRDLGYTF. The full variable domain, with the rest looked up from reference TRBV19 and TRBJ1-2, is DGGITQSPKYLFRKEGQNVTLSCEQNLNHDAMYWYRQDPGQGLRLIYYSQIVNDFQKGDIAEGYSVSREKKESFPLTVTSAQKNPTAFYLCASSSRDLGYTFGSGTRLTVV.

This clonotype was found many times. This CDR3 reads CASSFGTGANTEAFF. For the CDR3, the DNA is TGTGCCAGCAGTTTCGGGACAGGAGCGAACACTGAAGCTTTCTTT. V usage is TRBV28 and J usage is TRBJ1-1, with 8 bases identical to TRBD1. Germline V gives CDR1 MDHEN, CDR2 SYDVKM. J was trimmed by 1 base and V by 3 bases; bases with no gene match: 4. The CDR3 length is 15 residues.

The chain links TRBV4-3 to TRBJ1-1; TRBD1 matches 10 bases. This CDR3 has 16 residues. CDR1 LGHNA and CDR2 YSLEER come from the germline V gene. V shed 6 bases and J 8 bases; nucleotides not matched to a gene: 15. Written as DNA, the CDR3 is TGCGCCAGCAGACCGAGCGACAGGGGGCTTATCAAGGAAGCTTTCTTT. Protein sequence: CASRPSDRGLIKEAFF.

V and J are TRBV7-2 and TRBJ2-3, with a tentative D call TRBD2 (6 bases). The CDR3 is 16 residues long. The germline CDR1 and CDR2 sequences are SGHTA and FQGNSA. Deletions cut 4 bases from V and 4 bases from J, with 18 bases between. The CDR3: CASSSMPKSGADTQYF. The CDR3 nucleotides are TGTGCCAGCAGCTCCATGCCTAAGTCGGGGGCAGATACGCAGTATTTT.